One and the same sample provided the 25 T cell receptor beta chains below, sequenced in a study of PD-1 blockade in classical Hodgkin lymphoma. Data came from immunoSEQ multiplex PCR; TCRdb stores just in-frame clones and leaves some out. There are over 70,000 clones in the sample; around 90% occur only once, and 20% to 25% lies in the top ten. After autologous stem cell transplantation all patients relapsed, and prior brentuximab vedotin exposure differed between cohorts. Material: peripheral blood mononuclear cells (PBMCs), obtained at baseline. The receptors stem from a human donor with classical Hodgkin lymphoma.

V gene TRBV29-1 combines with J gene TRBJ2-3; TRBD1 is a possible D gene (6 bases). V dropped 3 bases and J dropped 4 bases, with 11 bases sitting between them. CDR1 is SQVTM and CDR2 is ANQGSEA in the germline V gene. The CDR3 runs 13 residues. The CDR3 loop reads CSVDRQGSDTQYF. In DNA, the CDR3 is TGCAGCGTTGATAGGCAGGGGTCAGATACGCAGTATTTT.

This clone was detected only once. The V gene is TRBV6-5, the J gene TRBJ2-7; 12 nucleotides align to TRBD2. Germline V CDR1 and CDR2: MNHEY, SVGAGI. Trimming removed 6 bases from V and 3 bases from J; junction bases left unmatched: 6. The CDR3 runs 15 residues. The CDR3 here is CASSRTSGGIYEQYF. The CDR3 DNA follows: TGTGCCAGCAGCCGAACTAGCGGGGGGATCTACGAGCAGTACTTC.

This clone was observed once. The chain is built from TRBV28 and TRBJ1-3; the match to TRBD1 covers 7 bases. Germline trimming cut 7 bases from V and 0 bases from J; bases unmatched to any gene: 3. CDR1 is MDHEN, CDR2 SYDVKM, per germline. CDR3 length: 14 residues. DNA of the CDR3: TGTGCCAGCATTGACAGGGCCTCTGGAAACACCATATATTTT. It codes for CASIDRASGNTIYF.

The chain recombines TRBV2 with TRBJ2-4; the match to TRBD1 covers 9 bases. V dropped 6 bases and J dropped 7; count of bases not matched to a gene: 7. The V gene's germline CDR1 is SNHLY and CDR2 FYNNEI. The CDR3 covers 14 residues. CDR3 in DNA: TGTGCCAGCAGGGCGGACAGGGGAGGGAACATTCAGTACTTC. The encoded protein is CASRADRGGNIQYF.

CDR3 protein: CASSRRAGGGSNEQFF. CDR3 DNA: TGTGCCAGCAGTAGGCGAGCGGGAGGGGGTAGCAATGAGCAGTTCTTC. The chain employs TRBV2 and TRBJ2-1; TRBD2 agrees at 10 bases. The CDR3 is 16 amino acids. Germline V CDR1 and CDR2: SNHLY, FYNNEI. The junction had 10 bases not matched to a gene; V was cut back by 5 bases and J by 6 bases.

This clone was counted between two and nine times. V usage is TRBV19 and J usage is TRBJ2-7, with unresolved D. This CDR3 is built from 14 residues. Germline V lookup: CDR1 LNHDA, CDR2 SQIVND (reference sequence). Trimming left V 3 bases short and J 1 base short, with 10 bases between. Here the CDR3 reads CASSILGQSYEQYF. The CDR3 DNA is TGTGCCAGTAGTATTCTCGGCCAGTCCTACGAGCAGTACTTC.

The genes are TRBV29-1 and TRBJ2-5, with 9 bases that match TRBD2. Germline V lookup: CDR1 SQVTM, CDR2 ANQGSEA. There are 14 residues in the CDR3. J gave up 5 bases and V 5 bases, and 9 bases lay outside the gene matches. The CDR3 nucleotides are TGCAGCGTTTTGCGGGAGGGCCGCGGGGAGACCCAGTACTTC. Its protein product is CSVLREGRGETQYF.

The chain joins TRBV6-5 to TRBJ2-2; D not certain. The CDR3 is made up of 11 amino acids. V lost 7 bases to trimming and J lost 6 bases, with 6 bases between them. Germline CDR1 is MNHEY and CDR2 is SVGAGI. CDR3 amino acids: CASTYAGELFF. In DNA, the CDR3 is TGTGCCAGCACCTACGCCGGGGAGCTGTTTTTT.

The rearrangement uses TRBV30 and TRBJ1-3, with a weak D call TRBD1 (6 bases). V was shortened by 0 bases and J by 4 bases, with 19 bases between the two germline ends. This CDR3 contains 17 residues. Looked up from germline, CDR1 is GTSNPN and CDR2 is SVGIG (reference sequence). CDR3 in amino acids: CAWSVGTPGKAGNTIYF. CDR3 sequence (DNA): TGTGCCTGGAGTGTCGGGACACCCGGGAAGGCGGGAAACACCATATATTTT.

DNA for the CDR3: TGTGCCAGCGGCTCTGGGGGGCTTGGGGCCAACGTCCTGACTTTC. It is translated as CASGSGGLGANVLTF. The chain combines TRBV9 with TRBJ2-6; either TRBD1 or TRBD2 may supply D (6 bases each). CDR1 is SGDLS and CDR2 is YYNGEE in the germline V gene. This CDR3 has 15 residues. V lost 7 bases to trimming and J lost 3 bases, with 14 bases between them.

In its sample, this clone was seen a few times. The CDR3: CASSVAVYHTDTQYF. DNA for the CDR3: TGTGCCAGCAGCGTAGCTGTCTACCACACAGATACGCAGTATTTT. This chain uses TRBV9 with TRBJ2-3; D not certain. Trimming pared 0 bases from V and 2 bases from J, leaving 10 bases between. The germline gives CDR1 SGDLS, CDR2 YYNGEE. The CDR3 has 15 residues. Full variable domain (remainder filled in from reference TRBV9 and TRBJ2-3): DSGVTQTPKHLITATGQRVTLRCSPRSGDLSVYWYQQSLDQGLQFLIQYYNGEERAKGNILERFSAQQFPDLHSELNLSSLELGDSALYFCASSVAVYHTDTQYFGPGTRLTVL.

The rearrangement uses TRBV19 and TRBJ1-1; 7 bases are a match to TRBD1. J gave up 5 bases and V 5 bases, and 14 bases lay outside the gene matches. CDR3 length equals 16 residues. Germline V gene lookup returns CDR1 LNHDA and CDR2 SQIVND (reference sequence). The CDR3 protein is CASSGATGPLGTEAFF. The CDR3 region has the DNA TGTGCCAGTAGTGGTGCGACAGGGCCCCTGGGGACTGAAGCTTTCTTT.

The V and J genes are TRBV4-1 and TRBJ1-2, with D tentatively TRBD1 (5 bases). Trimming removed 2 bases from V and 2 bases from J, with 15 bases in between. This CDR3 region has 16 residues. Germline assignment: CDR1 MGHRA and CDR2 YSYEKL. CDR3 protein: CASSQTQTGANYGYTF. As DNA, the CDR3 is TGCGCCAGCAGCCAAACTCAAACCGGGGCCAACTATGGCTACACCTTC.

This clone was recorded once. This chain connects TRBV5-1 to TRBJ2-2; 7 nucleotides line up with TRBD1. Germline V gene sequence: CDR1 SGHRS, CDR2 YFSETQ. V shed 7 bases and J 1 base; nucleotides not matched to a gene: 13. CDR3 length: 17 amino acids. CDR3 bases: TGCGCCAGCGTTGAGGGAGCGAGGGGGCTGAACACCGGGGAGCTGTTTTTT. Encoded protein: CASVEGARGLNTGELFF.

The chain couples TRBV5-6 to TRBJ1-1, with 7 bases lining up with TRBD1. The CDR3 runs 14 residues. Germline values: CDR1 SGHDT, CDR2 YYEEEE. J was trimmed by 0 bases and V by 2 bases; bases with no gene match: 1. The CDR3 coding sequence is TGTGCCAGCAGCTTCGGGACAGTGAACACTGAAGCTTTCTTT. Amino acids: CASSFGTVNTEAFF.

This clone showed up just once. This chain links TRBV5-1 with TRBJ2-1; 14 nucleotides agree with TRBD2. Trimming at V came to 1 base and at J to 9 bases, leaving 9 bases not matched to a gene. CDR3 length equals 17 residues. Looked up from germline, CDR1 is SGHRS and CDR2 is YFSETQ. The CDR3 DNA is TGCGCCAGCAGCTTGATGACTAGCGGGAGGGCCATGGGTGAGCAGTTCTTC. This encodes CASSLMTSGRAMGEQFF.

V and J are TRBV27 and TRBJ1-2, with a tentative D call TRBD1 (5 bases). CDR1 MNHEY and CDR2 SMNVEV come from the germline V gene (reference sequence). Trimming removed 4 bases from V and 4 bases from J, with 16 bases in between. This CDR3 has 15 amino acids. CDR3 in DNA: TGTGCCAGCAGTTCGGTACCGACAGTAGTCTATGGCTACACCTTC. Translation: CASSSVPTVVYGYTF.

The CDR3 DNA reads as TGTGCCACCATCCAGGGGGAGCAGTACTTC. This encodes CATIQGEQYF. V usage is TRBV6-6 and J usage is TRBJ2-7; D perhaps matches TRBD1 (6 bases). The V end was cut by 10 bases, the J end by 7 bases, with 11 bases between. Germline values: CDR1 MNHNY, CDR2 SVGAGI (reference sequence). This CDR3 contains 10 residues.

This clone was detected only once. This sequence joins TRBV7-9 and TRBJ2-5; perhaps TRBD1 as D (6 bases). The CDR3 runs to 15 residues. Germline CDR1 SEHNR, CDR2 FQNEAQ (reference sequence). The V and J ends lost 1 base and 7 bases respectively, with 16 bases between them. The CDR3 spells CASSLGGQQLGTQYF. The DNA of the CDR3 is TGTGCCAGCAGCTTAGGGGGACAACAGCTGGGGACCCAGTACTTC.

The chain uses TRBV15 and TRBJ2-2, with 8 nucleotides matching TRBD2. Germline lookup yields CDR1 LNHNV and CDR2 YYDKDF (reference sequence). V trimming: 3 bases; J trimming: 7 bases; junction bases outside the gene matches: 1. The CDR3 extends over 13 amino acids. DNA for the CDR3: TGTGCCACCAGCAGTACTAGCGGCGGGGAGCTGTTTTTT. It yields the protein CATSSTSGGELFF.

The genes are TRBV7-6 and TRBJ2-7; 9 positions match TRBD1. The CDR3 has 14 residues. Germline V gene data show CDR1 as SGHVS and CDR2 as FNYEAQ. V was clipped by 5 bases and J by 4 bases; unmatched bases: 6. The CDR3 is CASSVGTGRYEQYF. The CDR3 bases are TGTGCCAGCAGCGTGGGGACAGGGAGGTACGAGCAGTACTTC.

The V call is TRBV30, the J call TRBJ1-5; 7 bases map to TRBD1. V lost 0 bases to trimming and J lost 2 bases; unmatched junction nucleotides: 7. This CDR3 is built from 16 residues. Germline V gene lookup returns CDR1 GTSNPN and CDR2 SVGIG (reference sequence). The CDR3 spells CAWSVHRGDGNQPQHF. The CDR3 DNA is TGTGCCTGGAGTGTCCACAGGGGAGATGGCAATCAGCCCCAGCATTTT.

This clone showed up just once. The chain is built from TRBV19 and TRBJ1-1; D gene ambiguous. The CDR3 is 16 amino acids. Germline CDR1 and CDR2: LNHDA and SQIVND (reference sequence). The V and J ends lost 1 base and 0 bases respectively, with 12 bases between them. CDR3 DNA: TGTGCCAGTAGTATAGGGGCAGTTCGGCTGAACACTGAAGCTTTCTTT. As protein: CASSIGAVRLNTEAFF. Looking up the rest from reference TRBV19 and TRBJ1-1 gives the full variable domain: DGGITQSPKYLFRKEGQNVTLSCEQNLNHDAMYWYRQDPGQGLRLIYYSQIVNDFQKGDIAEGYSVSREKKESFPLTVTSAQKNPTAFYLCASSIGAVRLNTEAFFGQGTRLTVV.

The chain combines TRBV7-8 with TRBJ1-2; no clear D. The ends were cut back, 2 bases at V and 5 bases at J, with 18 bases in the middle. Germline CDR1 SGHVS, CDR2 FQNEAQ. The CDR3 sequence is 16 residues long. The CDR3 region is CASSLRREEFGYGYTF. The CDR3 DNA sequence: TGTGCCAGCAGCTTAAGGCGGGAAGAGTTCGGTTATGGCTACACCTTC. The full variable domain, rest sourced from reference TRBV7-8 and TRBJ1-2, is GAGVSQSPRYKVAKRGQDVALRCDPISGHVSLFWYQQALGQGPEFLTYFQNEAQLDKSGLPSDRFFAERPEGSVSTLKIQRTQQEDSAVYLCASSLRREEFGYGYTFGSGTRLTVV.

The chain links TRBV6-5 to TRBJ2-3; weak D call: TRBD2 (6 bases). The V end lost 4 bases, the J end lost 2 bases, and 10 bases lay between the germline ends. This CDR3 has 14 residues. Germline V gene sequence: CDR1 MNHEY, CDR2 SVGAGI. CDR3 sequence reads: CASSSREFTDTQYF. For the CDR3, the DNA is TGTGCCAGCAGTTCCCGGGAGTTCACAGATACGCAGTATTTT.